One T cell receptor (beta chain) is described in this entry. As yet, its antigen is unknown. The source of the sample is a study of cytomegalovirus exposure and HLA in healthy donors. The overall study: Earlier results showed approximately 110 million unique TCR beta sequences derived from roughly 200 million T cells. Overall study results and limits: In a later analysis, a missense DCLRE1C variant was linked to TCR beta V- and J-gene trimming. It has been reported that TCR beta sequences accurately predicted the HLA-A and HLA-B alleles of most subjects.

The germline V gene encodes CDR1 MDHEN and CDR2 SYDVKM. This CDR3 spans 15 amino acids. Trimming took 9 bases from V and 2 from J, leaving 18 bases between them. Both 60 Vbeta primers and 13 Jbeta primers went into the PCR. Repertoires were generated with immunoSEQ multiplex PCR, while TCRdb's copy carries only in-frame clones and drops some. The table records about 160,000 clones, about 85% of them present only once. This chain connects TRBV28 to TRBJ2-3, with D perhaps TRBD2 (6 bases). The sequenced sample consisted of PBMCs. This sequence was found in a man in his fifties or sixties in good health and CMV-seropositive. Here the CDR3 reads CASTPGGPITDTQYF. CDR3 nucleotides: TGTGCCAGTACACCCGGGGGACCTATCACAGATACGCAGTATTTT.